This T cell receptor (beta chain) is from a study of T-cell memory formation after mild COVID-19. With respect to this clonotype: Its antigen remains unknown.

There are 11 residues in the CDR3. Between the trimmed V and J ends, which lost 8 bases and 6 bases, there was a span of 7 bases. Whole-study results and caveats: The CD4+ clones that contracted clustered mainly within CM and EM, and the CD8+ clones concentrated in EMRA. Later expanders leaned toward CD4+, whereas clones contracting from day 15 to 85 were balanced CD4/CD8.

A single record per CDR3 protein comes from TCRdb applying MiXCR to the 5' RACE reads. The data hold about 210,000 distinct CDR3 sequences, with around 30% observed a single time. This chain connects TRBV12-3 or TRBV12-4 to TRBJ2-2; D gene unclear. This TCR came from an adult woman who had mild COVID-19 (a few samples of this study predate the infection). Cell type and time point are not known. The specimen was PBMCs or a T cell subset sorted from them (not recorded which). The CDR3 nucleotides read TGTGCCAGCCATAACGCCGGGGAGCTGTTTTTT. Translated, it gives CASHNAGELFF.